This T cell receptor beta chain was captured by sequencing in a study of cytomegalovirus exposure and HLA in healthy donors. The study, taken as a whole, reports: Later, an analysis found that common viral pathogens appeared to be linked with several of the most significant clusters. Reportedly, cytomegalovirus status was diagnosed with high sensitivity and specificity. Later work associated roughly 15,000 TCR beta sequences with HLA alleles at 0.05 false discovery rate.

Nominally healthy donors were sampled, though unrecorded immune exposures were likely. The primer mix had 60 Vbeta and 13 Jbeta primers. This table comes from immunoSEQ multiplex PCR, and its TCRdb copy is limited to in-frame clones, with some not included. The table records more than 65,000 clones, about 73% of them present only once. In this sample, this clone turned up a few times. Its cognate antigen is unknown. The sequence derives from a woman aged 60-70 years in good health and CMV-seropositive. Sequences were obtained from PBMCs.

CDR3 sequence: CASSRDTYYGYTF. The CDR3, as DNA: TGTGCCAGCAGCCGAGACACCTACTATGGCTACACCTTC. J is TRBJ1-2 and V is TRBV5-6; D not certain. The V gene lost 4 bases and the J gene lost 3 bases, with 10 bases spanning the gap. Per the germline V gene, CDR1 is SGHDT and CDR2 is YYEEEE. The CDR3 runs 13 residues.